Reported below is one T cell receptor (beta chain). As yet, its antigen is unknown. Germline CDR1 is SGHDT and CDR2 is YYEEEE. V dropped 4 bases and J dropped 4; count of bases not matched to a gene: 8. CDR3 length: 15 residues. The donors were all Caucasian adults (living in Nashville, Tennessee). This entry belongs to a study of shared clonotypes between healthy human individuals. Study-wide results and caveats: Depth was large, yet rarefaction showed that sorted-subset sequencing was incomplete. Among donors, the sharing of clonotypes was expected to be influenced by sequencing depth.

Source study methods: Quality scores were absent from the junction-only immunoSEQ sequences, so filtering differed. Data came from immunoSEQ multiplex PCR; TCRdb stores just in-frame clones and leaves some out. That table gives V, J and clone size, and the DNA gave D and trimming. The table includes about 1.1 million clones, approximately 80% detected once. The chain is built from TRBV5-6 and TRBJ1-1, with 9 bases identical to TRBD1. The TCR was taken from a man between 18 and 35 years old in good health. Some clones in this sample may be carry-over from other donors' samples. The specimen was memory CD4+ T cells from PBMCs. The subset was: CD45RA-negative fraction. Written as DNA, the CDR3 is TGTGCCAGCAGCGCTAGTACAGGGGGCGGCACTGAAGCTTTCTTT. This sequence encodes CASSASTGGGTEAFF.